The source of this T cell receptor (beta chain) is a study of blood T cells in healthy people across ages (dated by TCRdb to about 2015). For the study in its entirety: Template switching captured roughly one uniquely barcoded TCR beta cDNA molecule per two T cells in model experiments. Using the same blood draw, the study looked at two additional independent replicas of 1 million unique cDNA reads for two donors, one aged 18 to 30 and the other aged 80 or older. Donors were grouped into four age groups: young (average roughly 15 years), middle-aged (about 38), aged (around 62) and long-lived (approximately 75). To track age-related changes in TCR beta repertoire diversity, the study relied on deep sequencing normalized with unique cDNA molecular identifiers. To avoid experimental bias, donors of different ages were distributed randomly across sequencing lanes. Findings and caveats that apply to the study as a whole: Estimates of total diversity based on one million sequenced T cells were regarded as lower bounds and as underestimates. The percentage of naive T cells measured by flow cytometry correlated strongly with observed TCR beta diversity. Observed TCR beta diversity per million T cells fell roughly linearly with age, and a significant reduction was already apparent by age around 36. Because the CMV infection status of the donors was unknown, age-related changes in expanded clonotypes may potentially have been confounded. Compared with the aged group, the long-lived group had more naive CD4+ T cells, fewer expanded clones and increased TCR diversity, a pattern suggesting age selection. Conclusive comparison of naive and antigen-experienced compartments was prevented by the profiling of bulk unsorted PBMCs.

The donors were roughly 39 Caucasian individuals from Russia, aged roughly 6 to 100 years, who were systemically healthy. Each donor gave about 9.8 milliliters of peripheral blood, drawn into EDTA-treated Vacutainer tubes. Ficoll-Paque density-gradient centrifugation was used to isolate PBMCs, with at least 6.5 million per sample. Trizol reagent was used to extract total RNA from the PBMCs, yielding at least 6 micrograms per sample. Naive CD45RAhigh/CD27high T cell percentages were measured by flow cytometry on a PBMC aliquot from every donor. Relative to germline, V is missing 3 bases and J is missing 7 bases, with 4 bases of the junction outside any gene match. The germline V gene yields MNHNS for CDR1 and SASEGT for CDR2. The CDR3 starts with the cysteine, ends with the phenylalanine, and has 16 residues. Only the CDR3 portion is preserved as DNA: 48 bases, with reading frame beginning at the first base.

The table lists this clonotype with a few counts. The antigen it binds to is not known. The sample holds no much larger clone one base away, and base qualities are not on file. The library came from 5' RACE. Sequencing took place on an Illumina HiSeq 2500. A second 7 to 11 cycle PCR used a sample-barcoded 5' primer and a J-beta primer mix. Each TCR beta cDNA molecule received a unique molecular identifier from a template-switch 5' adaptor carrying 12 random nucleotides. Each sample yielded at least 2.5 million CDR3-containing paired-end reads. All of the RNA was converted into first-strand cDNA using the Mint cDNA synthesis kit, with a TRBC-specific oligonucleotide serving as the primer. Following uracil-DNA glycosylase treatment, all cDNA underwent a first 18-cycle PCR with the universal primers M1SS and BC2_uni_R. The published analysis was carried out like this. For normalization, 1 million high-quality reads were randomly selected from each sample, with every read carrying a distinct molecular identifier. Reads with shared molecular identifiers were discarded instead of being binned into consensus sequences. MiTCR, with a Q25 quality threshold and the strictest error-elimination algorithm, was used for CDR3 identification, clonotype clustering and error correction. Lower-bound total TCR beta diversity was estimated with a nonparametric unseen species model using Euler transformation. TCRdb handled the public reads itself, with Q25 trimming in fastp and clone calling in MiXCR, and kept productive beta chains. One record per CDR3 amino acid sequence lists the most common genes and DNA. The V and J calls were not made by the authors but by TCRdb's processing. The sample contains 1.4 million or so distinct CDR3 sequences, 35% to 45% of them found a single time. 4% of the sample is held by the ten biggest clonotypes.

The V and J genes are TRBV6-1 and TRBJ2-1, with TRBD2 matching 15 junction bases. Sequencing was done on a sample of blood. This receptor was obtained from a woman aged 18 to 35 in good health. The CDR3 protein is CASSDWGTSGRNEQFF. The DNA is as follows: TGTGCCAGCAGTGATTGGGGGACTAGCGGGAGGAATGAGCAGTTCTTC.